A single sample gave rise to the 19 T cell receptor beta chains below, sequenced in a study of PD-L1 blockade in urothelial cancer. This table comes from immunoSEQ multiplex PCR, and its TCRdb copy is limited to in-frame clones, with some not included. This sample has roughly 130,000 clones; approximately 84% occur once, and the top ten carry roughly 3.2%. Documented time point: pretreatment peripheral blood. Specimen: PBMCs, collected around atezolizumab (anti-PD-L1) treatment. The receptors here all came from a man aged 50 to 59 with urothelial cancer.

V gene TRBV7-9 combines with J gene TRBJ2-3; 7 bases are shared with TRBD1. Germline V gene sequence: CDR1 SEHNR, CDR2 FQNEAQ (reference sequence). CDR3 size: 17 residues. The trim removed 4 bases at V and 0 bases at J, leaving 10 bases unmatched. CDR3 DNA sequence: TGTGCCAGCAGCTACAAGACAGGGACCCTCAGCACAGATACGCAGTATTTT. Amino acids: CASSYKTGTLSTDTQYF.

The chain links TRBV6-1 to TRBJ1-5, with unresolved D. The germline V gene encodes CDR1 MNHNS and CDR2 SASEGT. This CDR3 has 13 residues. V was trimmed by 8 bases and J by 3 bases, leaving 11 bases between them. The CDR3 reads CASSQVDNQPQHF. The CDR3 DNA sequence: TGTGCCAGCTCTCAGGTTGACAATCAGCCCCAGCATTTT.

This clone was picked up a small number of times. This chain links TRBV7-9 with TRBJ1-6; unclear D gene. The germline CDR1 and CDR2 sequences are SEHNR and FQNEAQ (reference sequence). This CDR3 contains 14 residues. The V and J ends lost 6 bases and 7 bases respectively, with 13 bases between them. The CDR3 region has the DNA TGTGCCAGCAGGGCGGGCGGAAAAAATTCACCCCTCCACTTT. It is translated as CASRAGGKNSPLHF.

This clone appeared once. The gene calls are TRBV5-1 and TRBJ2-3, with 9 positions matching TRBD2. The CDR3 is 15 residues long. The V segment lost 0 bases and the J segment 8 bases; nucleotides outside the gene matches: 7. Germline CDR1 SGHRS, CDR2 YFSETQ. The CDR3 loop is CASSLGGRAPGTQYF. The CDR3, as DNA: TGCGCCAGCAGCTTGGGCGGGAGGGCCCCAGGTACGCAGTATTTT.

The CDR3 DNA reads TGTGCCAGCAGCGTAGGGATCAGGGGAGATAATGAGCAGTTCTTC. This translates into CASSVGIRGDNEQFF. The gene calls are TRBV9 and TRBJ2-1; possible D gene TRBD1, 6 bases. The CDR3 contains 15 residues. Germline values: CDR1 SGDLS, CDR2 YYNGEE. Trimming took 0 bases from V and 7 from J, leaving 14 bases between them.

CDR3 protein: CAWSQARTSGNTGELFF. The DNA for the CDR3 is TGTGCCTGGAGTCAAGCGAGGACTAGCGGGAACACCGGGGAGCTGTTTTTT. This rearrangement joins TRBV30 to TRBJ2-2; 10 bases align to TRBD2. CDR1 is GTSNPN, CDR2 SVGIG, per germline (reference sequence). J lost 1 base, V lost 2 bases, and 7 bases had no gene match. The CDR3 extends over 17 amino acids.

This clone was observed once. The CDR3 bases are TGTGCCAGCAGTCTCCGACTAGCGGGAGTCGGCGAGCAGTACTTC. It encodes CASSLRLAGVGEQYF. V and J are TRBV28 and TRBJ2-7, with 12 bases matching TRBD2. The CDR3 covers 15 residues. The V gene end was trimmed by 5 bases and the J gene end by 6 bases; junction bases not matched to a gene: 8. Germline-derived CDR1 and CDR2 are MDHEN and SYDVKM.

V gene TRBV28 combines with J gene TRBJ2-1, with TRBD2 identical over 12 bases. V shed 0 bases, J shed 4 bases, and the junction held 4 bases outside the gene matches. The germline V gene has CDR1 MDHEN and CDR2 SYDVKM. The CDR3 consists of 17 residues. CDR3 coding DNA: TGTGCCAGCAGTTTATGGGCTAGCGGGAGGGGGTACAATGAGCAGTTCTTC. Its translation is CASSLWASGRGYNEQFF.

The chain has TRBV7-3 and TRBJ1-5, with D perhaps matching TRBD1 (6 bases). CDR3 length equals 14 residues. Germline assignment: CDR1 SGHTA and CDR2 FQGTGA. Trimming cost V 10 bases and J 5 bases, with 18 bases left between them. The CDR3 protein is CANGSQGIDQPQHF. In DNA form, the CDR3 reads TGTGCCAACGGATCACAGGGTATAGATCAGCCCCAGCATTTT.

The genes are TRBV28 and TRBJ2-7; TRBD1 is a possible D gene (5 bases). Trimming left V 0 bases short and J 4 bases short, with 22 bases between. CDR1 and CDR2 (germline): MDHEN, SYDVKM. The CDR3 extends over 18 amino acids. The CDR3 DNA reads TGTGCCAGCAGTTTATGGGGGCGCTGGGGTATAAACCGATACGAGCAGTACTTC. Residues: CASSLWGRWGINRYEQYF.

The chain joins TRBV7-9 to TRBJ2-2, with 7 nucleotides matching TRBD1. This CDR3 comprises 15 residues. CDR1 is SEHNR and CDR2 is FQNEAQ in the germline V gene (reference sequence). V lost 4 bases to trimming and J lost 3 bases; unmatched junction nucleotides: 5. The CDR3 loop is CASSSQGVYTGELFF. In DNA, the CDR3 is TGTGCCAGCAGCTCGCAGGGGGTCTACACCGGGGAGCTGTTTTTT.

The gene calls are TRBV27 and TRBJ2-2; 7 bases match TRBD1. CDR3 length: 15 amino acids. Trimming removed 2 bases from V and 7 bases from J; junction bases left unmatched: 7. CDR1 MNHEY and CDR2 SMNVEV come from the germline V gene (reference sequence). Written as DNA, the CDR3 is TGTGCCAGCAGTTTAGGACAGGACCCAAACGGGGAGCTGTTTTTT. Its translation is CASSLGQDPNGELFF.

The chain carries TRBV2 and TRBJ2-3; 13 nucleotides match TRBD2. This CDR3 comprises 16 residues. CDR1 and CDR2 from the germline V gene are SNHLY and FYNNEI. J gave up 6 bases and V 2 bases, and 5 bases lay outside the gene matches. CDR3 residues: CASSENGLAGADTQYF. CDR3 nucleotide sequence: TGTGCCAGCAGTGAAAACGGACTAGCGGGAGCGGATACGCAGTATTTT. Variable domain in full (rest from reference TRBV2 and TRBJ2-3): EPEVTQTPSHQVTQMGQEVILRCVPISNHLYFYWYRQILGQKVEFLVSFYNNEISEKSEIFDDQFSVERPDGSNFTLKIRSTKLEDSAMYFCASSENGLAGADTQYFGPGTRLTVL.

V and J are TRBV19 and TRBJ2-7; D uncertain. The CDR3 loop spans 14 amino acids. Trimming stripped 2 bases from V and 0 bases from J, with 8 bases between. CDR1 and CDR2 from the germline V gene are LNHDA and SQIVND (reference sequence). The CDR3 DNA follows: TGTGCCAGTAGTATATGGGCTGACTCCTACGAGCAGTACTTC. Its translation: CASSIWADSYEQYF.

With regard to this clone: Different DNA sequences within this sample yield the same CDR3. CDR3 in amino acids: CSARVGYEQYF. The CDR3 region has the DNA TGCAGTGCTAGAGTCGGCTACGAGCAGTACTTC. The V call is TRBV20-1, the J call TRBJ2-7; D is uncertain. V gave up 1 base and J gave up 3 bases, with 4 bases separating them. This CDR3 is built from 11 residues. Germline V gene sequence: CDR1 DFQATT, CDR2 SNEGSKA (reference sequence).

The V call is TRBV9, the J call TRBJ2-7; 7 nucleotides align to TRBD1. Germline V gives CDR1 SGDLS, CDR2 YYNGEE. The V gene end was trimmed by 1 base and the J gene end by 5 bases; junction bases not matched to a gene: 12. The CDR3 is 16 amino acids. As DNA, the CDR3 is TGTGCCAGCAGCGTAACTATAACAGGGGAATCCCACGAGCAGTACTTC. It encodes CASSVTITGESHEQYF. The whole variable domain, filled in from reference TRBV9 and TRBJ2-7, reads DSGVTQTPKHLITATGQRVTLRCSPRSGDLSVYWYQQSLDQGLQFLIQYYNGEERAKGNILERFSAQQFPDLHSELNLSSLELGDSALYFCASSVTITGESHEQYFGPGTRLTVT.

The chain is built from TRBV7-9 and TRBJ2-1; perhaps TRBD2 as D (5 bases). V was clipped by 4 bases and J by 10 bases, with 20 bases between them. CDR1 is SEHNR, CDR2 FQNEAQ, per germline (reference sequence). CDR3 length: 15 amino acids. As DNA, the CDR3 is TGTGCCAGCAGCTCCGCGGGCACGTTAAATATGGAGCAGTTCTTC. It yields the protein CASSSAGTLNMEQFF.

The chain is built from TRBV5-1 and TRBJ1-6; TRBD1 might be the D (5 bases). V was trimmed by 0 bases and J by 6 bases, leaving 13 bases between them. CDR3 length equals 16 residues. The germline gives CDR1 SGHRS, CDR2 YFSETQ. CDR3 sequence: CASSLGPGGTNSPLHF. The CDR3, as DNA: TGCGCCAGCAGCTTGGGCCCCGGGGGGACTAATTCACCCCTCCACTTT.

The chain is built from TRBV11-3 and TRBJ2-2; no clear D gene. Deletions cut 2 bases from V and 4 bases from J, with 8 bases between. The CDR3 extends over 14 amino acids. Per germline, CDR1 SGHNT and CDR2 YENEEA. The CDR3 protein is CASSLYGVTGELFF. Written as DNA, the CDR3 is TGTGCCAGCAGCTTATACGGAGTCACCGGGGAGCTGTTTTTT. Variable domain in full (rest from reference TRBV11-3 and TRBJ2-2): EAGVVQSPRYKIIEKKQPVAFWCNPISGHNTLYWYLQNLGQGPELLIRYENEEAVDDSQLPKDRFSAERLKGVDSTLKIQPAELGDSAVYLCASSLYGVTGELFFGEGSRLTVL.